The rows below give T cell receptor beta chains drawn from one sample of a study of a mutant IDH1 vaccine in newly diagnosed glioma. The protocol was immunoSEQ multiplex PCR, while the TCRdb copy is restricted to in-frame clones and leaves out a portion. The table shows 59,000 or so clones, with around 92% occurring only once. The sample consisted of PBMCs, taken from a glioma patient treated with radiotherapy, temozolomide or both. Every receptor here comes from a man aged 50 to 60 with glioma. Each CDR3 is given with its conserved first and last residue. The D gene is left open where the match is weak. Size is omitted from some rows. Given values are once, few, many or a class for expanded clones.

size,J,V,D,CDR3,DNA
.,TRBJ2-5,TRBV5-1,TRBD2,CASSIGTSGVETQYF,TGCGCCAGCAGCATAGGGACTAGCGGGGTTGAGACCCAGTACTTC
.,TRBJ1-6,TRBV6-5,TRBD1,CASSGQGGRDSPLHF,TGTGCCAGCAGTGGACAGGGAGGGAGGGATTCACCCCTCCACTTT
few,TRBJ1-1,TRBV6-1,.,CASSWGQNTEAFF,TGTGCCAGCAGTTGGGGCCAGAACACTGAAGCTTTCTTT
.,TRBJ2-1,TRBV6-1,.,CASSETSPPGNEQFF,TGTGCCAGCAGTGAAACTTCTCCCCCGGGCAATGAGCAGTTCTTC
.,TRBJ2-7,TRBV18,TRBD1,CASSRGTGESHEQYF,TGTGCCAGCTCACGAGGGACAGGGGAGTCGCACGAGCAGTACTTC
.,TRBJ1-1,TRBV5-4,.,CASSPRGGTEAFF,TGTGCCAGCAGCCCCAGAGGTGGCACTGAAGCTTTCTTT
.,TRBJ1-1,TRBV5-4,.,CASRRGGTEAFF,TGTGCCAGCAGGAGGGGTGGCACTGAAGCTTTCTTT
once,TRBJ2-5,TRBV5-6,.,CASSFASTDGTQYF,TGTGCCAGCAGCTTCGCATCGACTGATGGGACCCAGTACTTC
.,TRBJ1-5,TRBV4-3,.,CASSLSFAGLTSNQPQHF,TGCGCCAGCAGCCTGTCGTTCGCCGGGCTGACTAGCAATCAGCCCCAGCATTTT
.,TRBJ2-7,TRBV5-8,.,CASSLPSYEQYF,TGTGCCAGCAGCTTACCTTCCTACGAGCAGTACTTC
.,TRBJ1-2,TRBV6-5,.,CASSSQGLEGYGYTF,TGTGCCAGCAGCTCCCAGGGGTTAGAGGGCTATGGCTACACCTTC
.,TRBJ2-7,TRBV10-2,.,CASSEFGNYEQYF,TGCGCCAGCAGTGAGTTCGGGAACTACGAGCAGTACTTC
once,TRBJ2-7,TRBV2,TRBD1,CASKPDRGYEQYF,TGTGCCAGCAAACCGGACAGGGGCTACGAGCAGTACTTC
few,TRBJ2-3,TRBV6-4,TRBD2,CASSDSAGSTDTQYF,TGTGCCAGCAGTGACTCAGCGGGGAGCACAGATACGCAGTATTTT
few,TRBJ2-7,TRBV15,.,CATSMFSGAFSYEQYF,TGTGCCACCAGCATGTTTTCGGGAGCCTTCTCCTACGAGCAGTACTTC
.,TRBJ2-1,TRBV13,TRBD2,CASSFSLRGGKLYNEQFF,TGTGCCAGCAGCTTCTCCTTGCGGGGGGGAAAACTCTACAATGAGCAGTTCTTC
.,TRBJ2-7,TRBV4-1,.,CASSQEWDLTYEQYF,TGCGCCAGCAGCCAAGAGTGGGACCTAACTTACGAGCAGTACTTC
.,TRBJ1-5,TRBV19,.,CASNPGDLPQPQHF,TGTGCCAGTAACCCCGGGGACCTGCCTCAGCCCCAGCATTTT
.,TRBJ2-7,TRBV5-1,.,CASSLVALGGGPYEQYF,TGCGCCAGCAGCTTGGTGGCTTTGGGAGGAGGGCCCTACGAGCAGTACTTC
.,TRBJ1-2,TRBV5-6,TRBD1,CASSSLRTGGGYGYTF,TGTGCCAGCAGCTCGCTCAGGACAGGAGGCGGCTATGGCTACACCTTC
.,TRBJ2-6,TRBV5-4,.,CASSLAGGHRSGANVLTF,TGTGCCAGCAGCTTGGCCGGGGGGCATAGGTCTGGGGCCAACGTCCTGACTTTC
.,TRBJ2-1,TRBV18,.,CASSPTSGTYNEQFF,TGTGCCAGCTCACCGACATCCGGGACGTACAATGAGCAGTTCTTC
.,TRBJ1-1,TRBV19,.,CASRKTENTEAFF,TGTGCCAGTAGAAAGACAGAGAACACTGAAGCTTTCTTT
.,TRBJ1-5,TRBV30,.,CACQVPGRGNQPQHF,TGTGCCTGCCAAGTCCCAGGAAGGGGCAATCAGCCCCAGCATTTT
few,TRBJ1-2,TRBV14,.,CASSPLGGAAGYTF,TGTGCCAGCAGCCCTTTAGGGGGTGCGGCTGGCTACACCTTC
.,TRBJ2-3,TRBV2,TRBD2,CAIPKRGRTDTQYF,TGTGCCATCCCTAAGCGGGGGCGAACAGATACGCAGTATTTT
.,TRBJ2-7,TRBV5-6,.,CASSGRPGDEQYF,TGTGCCAGCAGCGGTAGACCCGGGGACGAGCAGTACTTC
once,TRBJ1-2,TRBV6-5,.,CASSPPSFYGYTF,TGTGCCAGCAGTCCACCCTCCTTCTATGGCTACACCTTC